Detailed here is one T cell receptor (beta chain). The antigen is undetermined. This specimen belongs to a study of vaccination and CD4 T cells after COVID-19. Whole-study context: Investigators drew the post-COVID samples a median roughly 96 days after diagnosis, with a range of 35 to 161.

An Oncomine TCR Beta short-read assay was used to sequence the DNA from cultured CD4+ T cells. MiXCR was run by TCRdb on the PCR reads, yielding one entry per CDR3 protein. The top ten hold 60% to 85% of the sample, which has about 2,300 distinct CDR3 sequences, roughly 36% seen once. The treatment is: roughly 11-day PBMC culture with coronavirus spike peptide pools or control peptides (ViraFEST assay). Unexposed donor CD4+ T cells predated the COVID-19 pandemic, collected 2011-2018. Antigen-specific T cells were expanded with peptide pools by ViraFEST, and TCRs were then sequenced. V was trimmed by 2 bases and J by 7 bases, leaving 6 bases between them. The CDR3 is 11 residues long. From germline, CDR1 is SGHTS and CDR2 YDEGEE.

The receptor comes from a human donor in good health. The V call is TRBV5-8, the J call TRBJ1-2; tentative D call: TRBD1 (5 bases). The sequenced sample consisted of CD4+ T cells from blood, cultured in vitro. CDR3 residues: CASSFGAGYTF. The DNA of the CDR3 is TGTGCCAGCAGCTTTGGGGCTGGCTACACCTTC.